These T cell receptor beta chains were read from a single sample in a study of blood T cell repertoires in COVID-19. Only in-frame clones appear in the TCRdb table, and some are missing; sequencing was by immunoSEQ multiplex PCR. The sample includes about 200,000 clones, about nine tenths seen only once; the top ten take around 2.4%. Source material: PBMCs or T cells enriched from blood (not recorded which). Source of these receptors: a woman aged 25-40 years who had recovered from COVID-19. CDR3s include the opening cysteine and the closing phenylalanine or tryptophan. The D gene is left open where the match is weak. Clone size is not always given. Where it is, it says once, few, many or a class for expanded clones.

V gene: TRBV19
D gene: -
J gene: TRBJ2-3
clone size: -
CDR3 DNA: TGTGCCAGTAGTCCTCAACAGGGCACAGATACGCAGTATTTT
CDR3 protein: CASSPQQGTDTQYF

V gene: TRBV19
D gene: -
J gene: TRBJ1-5
clone size: -
CDR3 DNA: TGTGCCAGTAGTACCCCCGGGGGCAATCAGCCCCAGCATTTT
CDR3 protein: CASSTPGGNQPQHF

V gene: TRBV24-1
D gene: TRBD2
J gene: TRBJ2-1
clone size: -
CDR3 DNA: TGTGCCACCAGTCCCGCGGGAGATTTGGGCAATGAGCAGTTCTTC
CDR3 protein: CATSPAGDLGNEQFF

V gene: TRBV4-3
D gene: -
J gene: TRBJ2-3
clone size: -
CDR3 DNA: TGCGCCAGCAGCCAAGATAATTTGGATACGCAGTATTTT
CDR3 protein: CASSQDNLDTQYF

V gene: TRBV15
D gene: -
J gene: TRBJ1-1
clone size: -
CDR3 DNA: TGTGCCACCAGCAGAGAGGCAGACACTGAAGCTTTCTTT
CDR3 protein: CATSREADTEAFF

V gene: TRBV11-2
D gene: TRBD2
J gene: TRBJ2-2
clone size: -
CDR3 DNA: TGTGCCAGCAGCTTCGGGGGGGGCGTCGAGACCGGGGAGCTGTTTTTT
CDR3 protein: CASSFGGGVETGELFF

V gene: TRBV7-9
D gene: TRBD1
J gene: TRBJ1-2
clone size: -
CDR3 DNA: TGTGCCAGCAGCTTAGTACAGGGGATGGGTGGCTACACCTTC
CDR3 protein: CASSLVQGMGGYTF

V gene: TRBV5-4
D gene: TRBD2
J gene: TRBJ2-2
clone size: -
CDR3 DNA: TGTGCCAGCAGCTTTGGCGCGCAGCGGGGGGGCCTCGGGGAGCTGTTTTTT
CDR3 protein: CASSFGAQRGGLGELFF

V gene: TRBV19
D gene: TRBD1
J gene: TRBJ1-6
clone size: -
CDR3 DNA: TGTGCCAGTAGGGCCGGGACAGGGTCTTCACCCCTCCACTTT
CDR3 protein: CASRAGTGSSPLHF

V gene: TRBV13
D gene: -
J gene: TRBJ2-5
clone size: -
CDR3 DNA: TGTGCCAGCAGCCCTAGGACTTCTCAAGAGACCCAGTACTTC
CDR3 protein: CASSPRTSQETQYF

V gene: TRBV18
D gene: -
J gene: TRBJ1-2
clone size: -
CDR3 DNA: TGTGCCAGCTCACTGGACGACAGAATCTATGGCTACACCTTC
CDR3 protein: CASSLDDRIYGYTF

V gene: TRBV18
D gene: TRBD1
J gene: TRBJ1-2
clone size: -
CDR3 DNA: TGTGCCAGCTCACCACCAGCAGGGGGCTCCTATGGCTACACCTTC
CDR3 protein: CASSPPAGGSYGYTF

V gene: TRBV6-2/TRBV6-3
D gene: -
J gene: TRBJ1-1
clone size: -
CDR3 DNA: TGTGCCAGCAGTTCCCCCCTGGACAGAATGGAGAACACTGAAGCTTTCTTT
CDR3 protein: CASSSPLDRMENTEAFF

V gene: TRBV14
D gene: TRBD2
J gene: TRBJ2-7
clone size: -
CDR3 DNA: TGTGCCAGCAGCTCACTAGCGGACGAGCAGTACTTC
CDR3 protein: CASSSLADEQYF

V gene: TRBV5-1
D gene: TRBD2
J gene: TRBJ2-7
clone size: -
CDR3 DNA: TGCGCCAGCCGAGCGGGAGCCTCTTCCTACGAGCAGTACTTC
CDR3 protein: CASRAGASSYEQYF

V gene: TRBV4-1
D gene: -
J gene: TRBJ2-5
clone size: -
CDR3 DNA: TGCGCCAGCAGCCAAGAGGCGGCTGGCCAAGAGACCCAGTACTTC
CDR3 protein: CASSQEAAGQETQYF

V gene: TRBV10-3
D gene: -
J gene: TRBJ1-6
clone size: -
CDR3 DNA: TGTGCCATCAGTGAGCCAAATAATTCACCCCTCCACTTT
CDR3 protein: CAISEPNNSPLHF

V gene: TRBV6-4
D gene: TRBD1
J gene: TRBJ2-2
clone size: -
CDR3 DNA: TGTGCCAGCAGTGACAAGACAGGGGGTCGCGGGGAGCTGTTTTTT
CDR3 protein: CASSDKTGGRGELFF

V gene: TRBV21-1
D gene: -
J gene: TRBJ1-5
clone size: few
CDR3 DNA: -
CDR3 protein: CASSKVGTGTQPQHF

V gene: TRBV4-3
D gene: TRBD1
J gene: TRBJ1-1
clone size: -
CDR3 DNA: TGCGCCAGCAGCCAAGACAGGTACAGGGGCACTGAAGCTTTCTTT
CDR3 protein: CASSQDRYRGTEAFF

V gene: TRBV10-2
D gene: TRBD1
J gene: TRBJ1-4
clone size: -
CDR3 DNA: TGCGCCAGCAGGGGGGACAGGAATGAAAAACTGTTTTTT
CDR3 protein: CASRGDRNEKLFF

V gene: TRBV5-6
D gene: TRBD2
J gene: TRBJ2-2
clone size: -
CDR3 DNA: TGTGCCAGCAGCTTGTTACTAGCGGGGGTACGTGGCACCGGGGAGCTGTTTTTT
CDR3 protein: CASSLLLAGVRGTGELFF

V gene: TRBV27
D gene: -
J gene: TRBJ2-5
clone size: -
CDR3 DNA: TGTGCCAGCAGTTTATCCCTCTCCACGAGGAGGACCCAGTACTTC
CDR3 protein: CASSLSLSTRRTQYF

V gene: TRBV4-2
D gene: TRBD1
J gene: TRBJ2-1
clone size: -
CDR3 DNA: TGTGCCAGCAGCCCTCCGGGACAGGGGTACAATGAGCAGTTCTTC
CDR3 protein: CASSPPGQGYNEQFF

V gene: TRBV24-1
D gene: -
J gene: TRBJ1-2
clone size: -
CDR3 DNA: TGTGCCACCAGTGACTCCCCCTCGGGAGGCTACACCTTC
CDR3 protein: CATSDSPSGGYTF

V gene: TRBV6-5
D gene: -
J gene: TRBJ1-3
clone size: -
CDR3 DNA: TGTGCCAGCAGTTACAGCGGAGGCTCTGGAAACACCATATATTTT
CDR3 protein: CASSYSGGSGNTIYF

V gene: TRBV30
D gene: -
J gene: TRBJ1-3
clone size: -
CDR3 DNA: TGTGCCTGGAGTGCTCAGGGAAACACCATATATTTT
CDR3 protein: CAWSAQGNTIYF

V gene: TRBV9
D gene: TRBD2
J gene: TRBJ2-5
clone size: -
CDR3 DNA: TGTGCCAGCAGCCCTCGACTAGCGGACATGGAGACCCAGTACTTC
CDR3 protein: CASSPRLADMETQYF

V gene: TRBV24-1
D gene: -
J gene: TRBJ2-6
clone size: -
CDR3 DNA: TGTGCCACCAGTTTATCAGGGTCCGGGGCCAACGTCCTGACTTTC
CDR3 protein: CATSLSGSGANVLTF

V gene: TRBV18
D gene: -
J gene: TRBJ1-1
clone size: -
CDR3 DNA: TGTGCCAGCTCACCCGCGGACACTGAAGCTTTCTTT
CDR3 protein: CASSPADTEAFF

V gene: TRBV7-9
D gene: TRBD2
J gene: TRBJ2-3
clone size: -
CDR3 DNA: TGTGCCAGCAGCCCCCTTAGCGGGAGGCCGGGGACAGATACGCAGTATTTT
CDR3 protein: CASSPLSGRPGTDTQYF

V gene: TRBV13
D gene: -
J gene: TRBJ1-2
clone size: -
CDR3 DNA: TGTGCCAGCAGCTTAGCAGGGAAGGATGGCTACACCTTC
CDR3 protein: CASSLAGKDGYTF

V gene: TRBV24-1
D gene: TRBD1
J gene: TRBJ2-1
clone size: -
CDR3 DNA: TGTGCCACCAGTGACCGGAGACAGGGGGCGCCGCCCCATGAGCAGTTCTTC
CDR3 protein: CATSDRRQGAPPHEQFF

V gene: TRBV7-2
D gene: TRBD2
J gene: TRBJ2-1
clone size: -
CDR3 DNA: TGTGCCAGCAGCTTCCAGACTAGCGGGGCTTACAAGGGGGAGCAGTTCTTC
CDR3 protein: CASSFQTSGAYKGEQFF

V gene: TRBV11-3
D gene: TRBD2
J gene: TRBJ2-2
clone size: -
CDR3 DNA: TGTGCCAGCAGCCCGAGGACTAGCGGGACGAACACCGGGGAGCTGTTTTTT
CDR3 protein: CASSPRTSGTNTGELFF

V gene: TRBV7-2
D gene: TRBD2
J gene: TRBJ2-7
clone size: once
CDR3 DNA: TGTGCCAGCAGCCCGGACGCGGGAGGGCCAGAAGAGCAGTACTTC
CDR3 protein: CASSPDAGGPEEQYF

V gene: TRBV18
D gene: TRBD2
J gene: TRBJ2-5
clone size: -
CDR3 DNA: TGTGCCAGCTCACCCCCGGAGCGGGGCCGTGAGACCCAGTACTTC
CDR3 protein: CASSPPERGRETQYF

V gene: TRBV4-1
D gene: -
J gene: TRBJ2-1
clone size: -
CDR3 DNA: TGCGCCAGCAGCCAAGATCCAGGGCTACCGGTTTACAATGAGCAGTTCTTC
CDR3 protein: CASSQDPGLPVYNEQFF

V gene: TRBV11-2
D gene: -
J gene: TRBJ2-1
clone size: -
CDR3 DNA: TGTGCCAGCAGCTTTATAGGAAAGCGGAGAAGCTCCTACAATGAGCAGTTCTTC
CDR3 protein: CASSFIGKRRSSYNEQFF

V gene: TRBV30
D gene: TRBD2
J gene: TRBJ2-2
clone size: -
CDR3 DNA: TGTGCCTGGAGCCCCGGGACTAGCGGGAACACCGGGGAGCTGTTTTTT
CDR3 protein: CAWSPGTSGNTGELFF

V gene: TRBV30
D gene: TRBD1
J gene: TRBJ1-4
clone size: -
CDR3 DNA: TGTGCCTGGAGTGTGTGGACAGGGAGGGGCCCAACTAATGAAAAACTGTTTTTT
CDR3 protein: CAWSVWTGRGPTNEKLFF

V gene: TRBV3-1/TRBV3-2
D gene: -
J gene: TRBJ1-1
clone size: -
CDR3 DNA: TGTGCCAGCAGCCAAAATAGGGGGACACTTAGAGCTTTCTTT
CDR3 protein: CASSQNRGTLRAFF

V gene: TRBV6-4
D gene: TRBD2
J gene: TRBJ2-3
clone size: -
CDR3 DNA: TGTGCCAGCAGTCCCGGGACTAGCGGGGGGAAGCAGTATTTT
CDR3 protein: CASSPGTSGGKQYF

V gene: TRBV9
D gene: TRBD2
J gene: TRBJ2-3
clone size: -
CDR3 DNA: TGTGCCAGCAGCGTAGAGGTTAGCGGGGGGTTAGATACGCAGTATTTT
CDR3 protein: CASSVEVSGGLDTQYF

V gene: TRBV29-1
D gene: -
J gene: TRBJ1-1
clone size: many
CDR3 DNA: TGCAGCGTTGCAGGTTCAACTGAAGCTTTCTTT
CDR3 protein: CSVAGSTEAFF

V gene: TRBV9
D gene: -
J gene: TRBJ1-2
clone size: -
CDR3 DNA: TGTGCCGTGTGGGGGCCGAACTATGGCTACACCTTC
CDR3 protein: CAVWGPNYGYTF

V gene: TRBV12-5
D gene: -
J gene: TRBJ1-6
clone size: -
CDR3 DNA: TGTGCTAGTGGTTTGAATCCGGGAACCAGTAATTCACCCCTCCACTTT
CDR3 protein: CASGLNPGTSNSPLHF

V gene: TRBV19
D gene: -
J gene: TRBJ2-6
clone size: -
CDR3 DNA: TGTGCCAGTAGTGGCCAGGGGAGTGGGGCCAACGTCCTGACTTTC
CDR3 protein: CASSGQGSGANVLTF

V gene: TRBV29-1
D gene: -
J gene: TRBJ2-1
clone size: -
CDR3 DNA: TGCAGCGTTGCCCTCAGGAGGGGAAGGAATGAGCAGTTCTTC
CDR3 protein: CSVALRRGRNEQFF

V gene: TRBV7-2
D gene: TRBD2
J gene: TRBJ2-1
clone size: -
CDR3 DNA: TGTGCCAGCAGCTTAGCGCGTCTAGCGGGAGGGAGCTCCTACAATGAGCAGTTCTTC
CDR3 protein: CASSLARLAGGSSYNEQFF

V gene: TRBV23-1
D gene: -
J gene: TRBJ2-3
clone size: -
CDR3 DNA: TGCGCCACTCCCCCCCAACCCCAGGGAGATACGCAGTATTTT
CDR3 protein: CATPPQPQGDTQYF

V gene: TRBV6-6
D gene: TRBD2
J gene: TRBJ2-7
clone size: -
CDR3 DNA: TGTGCCAGCAGTTACCTCGCGGGGGGGGAGCAGTACTTC
CDR3 protein: CASSYLAGGEQYF

V gene: TRBV15
D gene: -
J gene: TRBJ1-2
clone size: -
CDR3 DNA: TGTGCCACCAGCCGAGGCGGGTGGGGGGACTATGGCTACACCTTC
CDR3 protein: CATSRGGWGDYGYTF

V gene: TRBV7-8
D gene: TRBD1
J gene: TRBJ2-7
clone size: -
CDR3 DNA: TGTGCCAGCAGCTTAGCGGCGAGGGACAGGGGGAACAACGAGCAGTACTTC
CDR3 protein: CASSLAARDRGNNEQYF

V gene: TRBV5-1
D gene: -
J gene: TRBJ1-3
clone size: -
CDR3 DNA: TGCGCCAGCAGCTTGGCCACAGGGAGCTCTGGAAACACCATATATTTT
CDR3 protein: CASSLATGSSGNTIYF

V gene: TRBV24-1
D gene: -
J gene: TRBJ2-2
clone size: once
CDR3 DNA: TGTGCCACCAGTGATCTCAGGGTGTCCAGCACCGGGGAGCTGTTTTTT
CDR3 protein: CATSDLRVSSTGELFF

V gene: TRBV18
D gene: TRBD1
J gene: TRBJ1-3
clone size: -
CDR3 DNA: TGTGCCAGCTCCCTCGTGGAGGGGACAGCTGGAAACACCATATATTTT
CDR3 protein: CASSLVEGTAGNTIYF